Presented here are 8 T cell receptor beta chains from one specimen sequenced in a study of regulatory T cells in long-lasting Graves disease. Time point of the sample: newly diagnosed GD, antithyroid drugs for less than 3 months. Construction of the TCR library relied on RNA isolated from PBMCs. Assembly of TCR beta libraries relied on iRepertoire HTBI primers together with Arm-PCR of CDR3 regions. MiXCR, run by TCRdb on the multiplex PCR reads, gives a single entry per CDR3 protein. The sample consists of roughly 400,000 distinct CDR3 sequences, roughly 15% of them appearing once. This sample also belongs to another study, concerning T cells in Graves' hyperthyroidism and ophthalmopathy.

The sequenced sample was peripheral blood mononuclear cells (PBMCs), obtained at new diagnosis, from a patient treated with antithyroid drugs. These receptors were taken from a woman between 40 and 55 years old with Graves disease.

This clonotype was counted between two and nine times. This chain links TRBV18 with TRBJ2-1, with 9 bases aligning to TRBD2. TRBJ2-5 matches the DNA end more closely, so the J call is doubtful. Germline V CDR1 and CDR2: KGHSH, LQKENI. This CDR3 region has 15 residues. The CDR3 reads CASSPELAGEETQYF. The CDR3 DNA sequence: TGTGCCAGCTCACCAGAGTTAGCGGGAGAGGAGACCCAGTACTTC.

The chain recombines TRBV11-2 with TRBJ2-4, with TRBD2 as a possible D gene (5 bases). The CDR3 length is 15 residues. V was trimmed by 5 bases and J by 7 bases, leaving 18 bases between them. Germline V lookup: CDR1 SGHAT, CDR2 FQNNGV. The CDR3 region is CASSPSVGDLNIQYF. The DNA for the CDR3 is TGTGCCAGCAGCCCCTCGGTGGGAGATCTGAACATTCAGTACTTC.

This clonotype turned up a few times. This rearrangement joins TRBV6-2 or TRBV6-3 to TRBJ2-4; 9 positions match TRBD1. V was clipped by 1 base and J by 0 bases; unmatched bases: 13. The CDR3 extends over 20 amino acids. Per the germline V gene, CDR1 is MNHEY and CDR2 is SVGEGT. Here the CDR3 reads CASSYLSGTGPNGAKNIQYF. The CDR3, as DNA: TGTGCCAGCAGTTACTTGTCCGGGACAGGGCCAAATGGAGCCAAAAACATTCAGTACTTC.

This clonotype was seen repeatedly, ten times or more. V gene TRBV29-1 combines with J gene TRBJ2-7; D is tentatively TRBD1 or TRBD2 (5 bases each). The ends were cut back, 4 bases at V and 5 bases at J, with 24 bases in the middle. Germline lookup yields CDR1 SQVTM and CDR2 ANQGSEA. The CDR3 runs to 16 residues. This CDR3 is CSVARPQGSPGNEQYF. DNA for the CDR3: TGCAGCGTTGCAAGACCTCAGGGATCTCCGGGGAACGAGCAGTACTTC.

The V and J genes are TRBV19 and TRBJ2-2; D not certain. Germline CDR1 is LNHDA and CDR2 is SQIVND (reference sequence). The CDR3 runs to 13 residues. Trimming shortened V by 8 bases and J by 6 bases, and 13 bases separated the two germline ends. The CDR3 loop reads CASSVSVAGELFF. The CDR3 region has the DNA TGTGCCAGTTCCGTTTCGGTTGCCGGGGAGCTGTTTTTT. The full variable domain, in which reference TRBV19 and TRBJ2-2 provide the parts outside the CDR3, is DGGITQSPKYLFRKEGQNVTLSCEQNLNHDAMYWYRQDPGQGLRLIYYSQIVNDFQKGDIAEGYSVSREKKESFPLTVTSAQKNPTAFYLCASSVSVAGELFFGEGSRLTVL.

This clonotype has more than one count but fewer than ten. The chain couples TRBV28 to TRBJ2-7, with D perhaps TRBD2 (6 bases). The CDR3 spans 14 residues. Germline assignment: CDR1 MDHEN and CDR2 SYDVKM. Trimming removed 9 bases from V and 2 bases from J, with 17 bases in between. The CDR3 spells CASSRGGLTYEQYF. The CDR3 DNA sequence: TGTGCCAGTTCCCGGGGAGGTCTTACCTACGAGCAGTACTTC.

This clonotype was counted ten times or more. The chain recombines TRBV10-3 with TRBJ2-7; the match to TRBD1 covers 8 bases. With 4 bases clipped from V and 5 bases from J, the junction kept 10 bases outside the gene matches. The CDR3 totals 15 residues. Germline V gene sequence: CDR1 ENHRY, CDR2 SYGVKD. This CDR3 reads CAISAGTGQGHEQYF. For the CDR3, the DNA is TGTGCCATCAGTGCTGGGACTGGACAGGGTCACGAGCAGTACTTC.

CDR3 sequence reads: CASSHTRGHTEAFF. The CDR3 DNA reads TGTGCCAGCAGCCACACGCGGGGTCACACTGAAGCTTTCTTT. The chain carries TRBV6-1 and TRBJ1-1; D ambiguous. This CDR3 comprises 14 residues. V dropped 6 bases and J dropped 3 bases, with 14 bases sitting between them. Germline V lookup: CDR1 MNHNS, CDR2 SASEGT.